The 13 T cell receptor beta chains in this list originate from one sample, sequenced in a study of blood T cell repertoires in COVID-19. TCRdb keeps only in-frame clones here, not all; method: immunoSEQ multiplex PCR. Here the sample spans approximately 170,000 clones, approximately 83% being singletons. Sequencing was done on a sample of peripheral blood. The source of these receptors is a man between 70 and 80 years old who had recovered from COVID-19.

The CDR3 sequence: CASSHREGTESYEQYF. The CDR3 DNA reads as TGTGCCAGCAGCCATAGGGAAGGGACAGAGTCCTACGAGCAGTACTTC. The V gene is TRBV9, the J gene TRBJ2-7, with 7 nucleotides matching TRBD1. The V gene end was trimmed by 4 bases and the J gene end by 1 base; junction bases not matched to a gene: 11. Germline CDR1 is SGDLS and CDR2 is YYNGEE. The CDR3 is 16 residues long.

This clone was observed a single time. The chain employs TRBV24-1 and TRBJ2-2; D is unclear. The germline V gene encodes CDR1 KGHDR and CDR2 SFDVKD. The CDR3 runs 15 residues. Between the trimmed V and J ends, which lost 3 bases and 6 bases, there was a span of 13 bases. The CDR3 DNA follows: TGTGCCACCAGTGATGCTTCGCGCTCCCCCGGGGAGCTGTTTTTT. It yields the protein CATSDASRSPGELFF.

CDR3 sequence: CATSREAGGRETQYF. The DNA of the CDR3 is TGTGCCACCAGCAGAGAGGCAGGGGGCAGGGAGACCCAGTACTTC. The chain combines TRBV15 with TRBJ2-5, with 8 bases matching TRBD1. Germline-derived CDR1 and CDR2 are LNHNV and YYDKDF (reference sequence). V was pared by 0 bases and J by 5 bases, with 5 bases of the junction left unmatched. The CDR3 length is 15 residues.

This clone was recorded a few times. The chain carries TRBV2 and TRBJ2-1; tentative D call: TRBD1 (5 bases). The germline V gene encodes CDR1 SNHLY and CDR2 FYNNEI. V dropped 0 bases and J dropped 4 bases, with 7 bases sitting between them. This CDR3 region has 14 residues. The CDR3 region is CASSEAGVYNEQFF. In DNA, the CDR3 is TGTGCCAGCAGTGAAGCAGGGGTTTACAATGAGCAGTTCTTC.

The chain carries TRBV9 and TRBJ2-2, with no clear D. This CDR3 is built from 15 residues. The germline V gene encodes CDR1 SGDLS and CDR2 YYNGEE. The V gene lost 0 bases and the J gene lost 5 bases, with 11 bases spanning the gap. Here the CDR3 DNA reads TGTGCCAGCAGCGTAGGTGGCTTCCCTACCGGGGAGCTGTTTTTT. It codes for CASSVGGFPTGELFF. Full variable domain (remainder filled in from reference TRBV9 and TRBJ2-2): DSGVTQTPKHLITATGQRVTLRCSPRSGDLSVYWYQQSLDQGLQFLIQYYNGEERAKGNILERFSAQQFPDLHSELNLSSLELGDSALYFCASSVGGFPTGELFFGEGSRLTVL.

In DNA form, the CDR3 reads TGTGCCAGCAGTTTCGGTGGGGGGGGTCACTATGGCTACACCTTC. It encodes CASSFGGGGHYGYTF. The rearrangement links TRBV28 to TRBJ1-2; tentatively, D is TRBD1 (5 bases). Trimming took 3 bases from V and 3 from J, leaving 14 bases between them. Germline CDR1 is MDHEN and CDR2 is SYDVKM. The CDR3 covers 15 residues.

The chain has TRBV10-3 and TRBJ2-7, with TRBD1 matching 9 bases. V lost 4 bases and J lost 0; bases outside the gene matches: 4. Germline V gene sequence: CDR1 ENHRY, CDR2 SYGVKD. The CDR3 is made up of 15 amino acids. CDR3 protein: CAISGGTGTSYEQYF. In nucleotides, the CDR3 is TGTGCCATCAGTGGGGGGACAGGGACCTCCTACGAGCAGTACTTC.

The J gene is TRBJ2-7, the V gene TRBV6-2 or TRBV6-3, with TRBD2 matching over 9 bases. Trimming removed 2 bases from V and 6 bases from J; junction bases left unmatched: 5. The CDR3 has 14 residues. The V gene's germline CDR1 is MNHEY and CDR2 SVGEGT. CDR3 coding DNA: TGTGCCAGCAGTTACCCGGGACTAGCAGGCGAGCAGTACTTC. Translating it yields CASSYPGLAGEQYF.

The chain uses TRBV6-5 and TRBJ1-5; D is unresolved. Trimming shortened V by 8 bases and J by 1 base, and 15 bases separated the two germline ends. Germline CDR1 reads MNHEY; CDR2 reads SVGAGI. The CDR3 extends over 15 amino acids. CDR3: CASRQTRGSNQPQHF. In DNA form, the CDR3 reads TGTGCCAGCCGCCAGACTCGTGGGAGCAATCAGCCCCAGCATTTT.

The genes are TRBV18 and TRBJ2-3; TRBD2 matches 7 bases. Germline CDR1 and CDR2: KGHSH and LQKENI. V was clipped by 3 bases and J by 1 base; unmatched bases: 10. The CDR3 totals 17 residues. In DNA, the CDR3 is TGTGCCAGCTCACCGCTCGCCGGGACTACCGGCACAGATACGCAGTATTTT. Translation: CASSPLAGTTGTDTQYF.

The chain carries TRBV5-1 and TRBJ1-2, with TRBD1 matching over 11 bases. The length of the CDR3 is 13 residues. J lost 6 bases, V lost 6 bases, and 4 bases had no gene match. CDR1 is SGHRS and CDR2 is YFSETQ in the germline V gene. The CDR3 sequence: CASNPGQGDGYTF. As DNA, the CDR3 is TGCGCCAGCAACCCGGGACAGGGGGATGGCTACACCTTC.

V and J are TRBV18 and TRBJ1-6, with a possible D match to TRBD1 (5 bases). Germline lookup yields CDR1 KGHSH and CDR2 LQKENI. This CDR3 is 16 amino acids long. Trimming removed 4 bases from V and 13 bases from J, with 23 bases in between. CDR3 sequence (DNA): TGTGCCAGCTCACGGACCCGCGGGGCTCTCGGGGAGCCCCTCCACTTT. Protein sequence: CASSRTRGALGEPLHF.

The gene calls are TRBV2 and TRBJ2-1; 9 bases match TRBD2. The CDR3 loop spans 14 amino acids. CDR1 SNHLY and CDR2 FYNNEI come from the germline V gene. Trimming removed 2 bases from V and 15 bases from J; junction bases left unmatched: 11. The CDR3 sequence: CASSEITSGRTPFF. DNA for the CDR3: TGTGCCAGCAGTGAAATAACCAGCGGGAGGACCCCGTTCTTC. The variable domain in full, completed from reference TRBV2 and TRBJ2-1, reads EPEVTQTPSHQVTQMGQEVILRCVPISNHLYFYWYRQILGQKVEFLVSFYNNEISEKSEIFDDQFSVERPDGSNFTLKIRSTKLEDSAMYFCASSEITSGRTPFFGPGTRLTVL.